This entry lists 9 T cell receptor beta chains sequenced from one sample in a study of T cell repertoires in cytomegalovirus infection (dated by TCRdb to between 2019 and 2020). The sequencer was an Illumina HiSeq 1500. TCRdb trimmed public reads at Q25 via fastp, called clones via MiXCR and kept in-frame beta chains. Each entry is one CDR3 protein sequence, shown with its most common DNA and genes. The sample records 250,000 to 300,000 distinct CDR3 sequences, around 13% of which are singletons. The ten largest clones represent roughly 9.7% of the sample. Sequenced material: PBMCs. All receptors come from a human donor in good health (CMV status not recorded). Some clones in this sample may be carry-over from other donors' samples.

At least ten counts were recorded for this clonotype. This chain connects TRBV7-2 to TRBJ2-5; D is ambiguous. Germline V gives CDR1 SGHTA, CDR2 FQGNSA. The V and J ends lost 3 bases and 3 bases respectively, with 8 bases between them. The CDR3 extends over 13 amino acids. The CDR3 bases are TGTGCCAGCAGCTTTGATAGAAAAGAGACCCAGTACTTC. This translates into CASSFDRKETQYF.

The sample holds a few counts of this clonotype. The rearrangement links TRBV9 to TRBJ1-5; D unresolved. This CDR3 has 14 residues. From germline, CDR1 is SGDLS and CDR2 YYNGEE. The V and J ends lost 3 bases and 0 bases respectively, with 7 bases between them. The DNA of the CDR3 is TGTGCCAGCAGCGAGGAGGGTAGCAATCAGCCCCAGCATTTT. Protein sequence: CASSEEGSNQPQHF.

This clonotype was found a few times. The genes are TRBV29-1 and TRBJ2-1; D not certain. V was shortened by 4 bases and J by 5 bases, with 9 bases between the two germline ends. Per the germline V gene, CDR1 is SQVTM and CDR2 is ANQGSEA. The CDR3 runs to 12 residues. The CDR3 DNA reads TGCAGCGTTGGGATTTCTCACAATGAGCAGTTCTTC. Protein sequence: CSVGISHNEQFF.

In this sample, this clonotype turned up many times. CDR3 protein: CASSLETIAKNIQYF. Here the CDR3 DNA reads TGTGCCAGCAGTTTAGAGACAATAGCCAAAAACATTCAGTACTTC. This chain uses TRBV12-3 or TRBV12-4 with TRBJ2-4, with D unclear. CDR3 size: 15 residues. V dropped 1 base and J dropped 0 bases, with 7 bases sitting between them.

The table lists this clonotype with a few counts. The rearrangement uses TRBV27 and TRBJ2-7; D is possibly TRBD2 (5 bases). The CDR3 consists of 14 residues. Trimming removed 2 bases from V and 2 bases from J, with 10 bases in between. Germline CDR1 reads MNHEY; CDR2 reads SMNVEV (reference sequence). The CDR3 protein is CASSLSGPTYEQYF. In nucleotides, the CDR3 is TGTGCCAGCAGTTTAAGCGGACCTACCTACGAGCAGTACTTC.

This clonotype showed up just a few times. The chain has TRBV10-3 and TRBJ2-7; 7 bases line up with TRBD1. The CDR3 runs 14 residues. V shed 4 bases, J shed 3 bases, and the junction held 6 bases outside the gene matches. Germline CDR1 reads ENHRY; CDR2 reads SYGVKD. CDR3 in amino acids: CAISGADRDYEQYF. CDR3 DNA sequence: TGTGCCATCAGTGGGGCAGACAGGGACTACGAGCAGTACTTC.

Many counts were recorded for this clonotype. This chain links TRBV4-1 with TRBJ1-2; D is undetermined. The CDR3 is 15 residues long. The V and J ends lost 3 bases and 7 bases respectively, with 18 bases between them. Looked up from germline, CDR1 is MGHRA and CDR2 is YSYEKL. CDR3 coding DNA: TGCGCCAGCAGCCAGCCCGCGGGAGGGAGGGCTGGCTACACCTTC. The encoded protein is CASSQPAGGRAGYTF.

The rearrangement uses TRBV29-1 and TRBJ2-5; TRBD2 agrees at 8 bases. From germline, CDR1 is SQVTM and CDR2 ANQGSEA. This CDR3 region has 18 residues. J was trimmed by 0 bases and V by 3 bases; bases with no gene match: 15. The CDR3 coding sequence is TGCAGCGTTGAGGGCCCAGCGGGAGACCGAGGGTACCAAGAGACCCAGTACTTC. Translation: CSVEGPAGDRGYQETQYF. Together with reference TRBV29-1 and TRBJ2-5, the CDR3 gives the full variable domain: SAVISQKPSRDICQRGTSLTIQCQVDSQVTMMFWYRQQPGQSLTLIATANQGSEATYESGFVIDKFPISRPNLTFSTLTVSNMSPEDSSIYLCSVEGPAGDRGYQETQYFGPGTRLLVL.

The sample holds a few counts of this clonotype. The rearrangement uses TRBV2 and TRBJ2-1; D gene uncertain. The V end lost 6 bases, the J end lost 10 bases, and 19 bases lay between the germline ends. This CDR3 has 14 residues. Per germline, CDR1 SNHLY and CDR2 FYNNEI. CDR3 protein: CASSPPPRTREQFF. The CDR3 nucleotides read TGTGCCAGCAGCCCTCCCCCCAGGACGCGGGAGCAGTTCTTC.